This T cell receptor (beta chain) originates from a study of OX40 agonist ivuxolimab in advanced cancers. The overall study: Across the patients, intravenous ivuxolimab was delivered every 2 weeks at 0.01 to 10 mg/kg. Among those enrolled, mean age was 60 years (range roughly 23 to 85) and about 79% were male.

The assay was immunoSEQ multiplex PCR, and TCRdb's table has in-frame clones only and misses some. The sample yields about 42,000 clones, approximately 90% seen once. The CDR3 consists of 15 residues. V gave up 1 base and J gave up 7 bases, with 14 bases separating them. Germline CDR1 is SGHNT and CDR2 is YENEEA. As for this clone: Its antigen is still unknown.

Findings and caveats of the study: Antigen specificity of clonally expanded peripheral T cells was not established.

The clonotype comes from an adult with an advanced solid tumor such as melanoma, head and neck, liver or kidney cancer. V gene TRBV11-3 combines with J gene TRBJ2-1; D is perhaps TRBD1 or TRBD2 (5 bases each). The material sequenced was CD4+ or CD8+ T cells sorted from blood, taken in a trial of the OX40 agonist ivuxolimab. The CDR3 loop is CASSLGGPVGNEQFF. CDR3 sequence (DNA): TGTGCCAGCAGCTTAGGGGGACCCGTGGGGAATGAGCAGTTCTTC.